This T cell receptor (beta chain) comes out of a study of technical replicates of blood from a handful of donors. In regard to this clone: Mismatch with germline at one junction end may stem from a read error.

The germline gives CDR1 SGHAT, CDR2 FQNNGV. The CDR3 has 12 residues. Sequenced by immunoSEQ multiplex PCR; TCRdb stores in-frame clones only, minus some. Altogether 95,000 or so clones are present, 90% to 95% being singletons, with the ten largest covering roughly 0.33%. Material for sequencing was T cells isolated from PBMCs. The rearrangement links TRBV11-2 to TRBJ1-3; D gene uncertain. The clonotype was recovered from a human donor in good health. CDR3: CASSLSGDTIYF. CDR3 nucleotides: TGTGCCAGCAGCTTATCTGGAGACACCATATATTTT.